The 17 T cell receptor beta chains below come from one sample, sequenced in a study of T-cell memory formation after mild COVID-19. TCRdb ran MiXCR on the 5' RACE reads and lists one entry per CDR3 protein. Of around 300,000 distinct CDR3 sequences in the sample, roughly 13% were seen once. Source material: PBMCs or a T cell subset sorted from them (not recorded which). Source of these receptors: a man between 18 and 35 years old who had mild COVID-19 (a few samples of this study predate the infection). Cell type and time point are not known.

This clonotype was detected only a few times. V usage is TRBV7-7 and J usage is TRBJ1-1, with unresolved D. CDR1 is SSHAT, CDR2 FNYEAQ, per germline (reference sequence). The CDR3 is 13 amino acids. V was cut by 5 bases and J by 1 base, with 8 bases left in between. CDR3 DNA: TGTGCCAGCAGCCGGGTGGAGAACACTGAAGCTTTCTTT. This sequence encodes CASSRVENTEAFF.

The table lists this clonotype with many counts. The V and J genes are TRBV12-3 or TRBV12-4 and TRBJ1-5; D not certain. With 7 bases removed from V and 4 bases from J, the gap between germline ends came to 11 bases. The CDR3 totals 13 residues. CDR3 residues: CASTTRINQPQHF. As DNA, the CDR3 is TGTGCCAGCACAACCAGGATTAATCAGCCCCAGCATTTT.

This chain connects TRBV7-2 to TRBJ2-3; D possibly corresponds to TRBD2 (7 bases). Germline V gives CDR1 SGHTA, CDR2 FQGNSA. The CDR3 contains 13 residues. V lost 5 bases and J lost 5, with 11 bases in between. The CDR3 DNA sequence: TGTGCCAGCAGCGGGGGGGCCGAAGATACGCAGTATTTT. Protein product: CASSGGAEDTQYF.

This clonotype occurred many times. This chain joins TRBV11-2 and TRBJ2-7; D is uncertain. The CDR3 runs 15 residues. Germline CDR1 SGHAT, CDR2 FQNNGV. The V gene lost 0 bases and the J gene lost 4 bases, with 13 bases spanning the gap. CDR3 loop: CASSLDPGPHYEQYF. The CDR3 bases are TGTGCCAGCAGCTTAGATCCTGGGCCCCATTACGAGCAGTACTTC.

The chain uses TRBV24-1 and TRBJ2-2, with D possibly being TRBD1 or TRBD2 (5 bases each). The V gene lost 1 base and the J gene lost 3 bases, with 8 bases spanning the gap. The CDR3 loop spans 15 amino acids. From germline, CDR1 is KGHDR and CDR2 SFDVKD. The CDR3 spells CATSDFEGHTGELFF. The CDR3 coding sequence is TGTGCCACCAGTGATTTTGAGGGACACACCGGGGAGCTGTTTTTT.

V usage is TRBV7-3 and J usage is TRBJ2-3, with TRBD2 identical over 8 bases. The V and J ends lost 5 bases and 2 bases, in that order; junction bases with no gene match: 12. Germline-derived CDR1 and CDR2 are SGHTA and FQGTGA. CDR3 size: 17 residues. CDR3 amino acids: CASSHAPGLGDTDTQYF. The CDR3 DNA follows: TGTGCCAGCAGCCATGCCCCGGGACTAGGAGACACAGATACGCAGTATTTT.

V and J are TRBV10-1 and TRBJ1-4; D is undetermined. The CDR3 contains 14 residues. V was trimmed by 8 bases and J by 3 bases, leaving 13 bases between them. Per germline, CDR1 WNHNN and CDR2 SYGVQD (reference sequence). The CDR3 nucleotides are TGCGCCAGCCTACAGCCATGGGCTAATGAAAAACTGTTTTTT. Translating it yields CASLQPWANEKLFF.

There are many counts of this clonotype. The gene calls are TRBV7-9 and TRBJ2-2, with 12 positions matching TRBD1. Germline CDR1 SEHNR, CDR2 FQNEAQ (reference sequence). The length of the CDR3 is 16 residues. After removal of 3 bases from V and 7 bases from J, the junction contained 6 bases not matched to a gene. CDR3 sequence reads: CASSLPGQGAGGELFF. In DNA form, the CDR3 reads TGTGCCAGCAGCTTGCCGGGACAGGGGGCCGGCGGGGAGCTGTTTTTT.

At least ten counts were recorded for this clonotype. This rearrangement joins TRBV19 to TRBJ2-7, with TRBD2 identical over 7 bases. The CDR3 contains 12 residues. V was pared by 10 bases and J by 5 bases, with 8 bases of the junction left unmatched. Germline V CDR1 and CDR2: LNHDA, SQIVND (reference sequence). Here the CDR3 reads CATREGSDEQYF. DNA of the CDR3: TGTGCCACCAGGGAGGGGTCGGACGAGCAGTACTTC.

The chain is built from TRBV5-6 and TRBJ1-1; the match to TRBD1 covers 8 bases. The CDR3 has 13 amino acids. Trimming cost V 4 bases and J 1 base; bases outside gene matches: 0. Per the germline V gene, CDR1 is SGHDT and CDR2 is YYEEEE. In DNA, the CDR3 is TGTGCCAGCAGCGACAGGGGGAACACTGAAGCTTTCTTT. This codes for CASSDRGNTEAFF.

This clonotype has only one observation. The J gene is TRBJ1-1, the V gene TRBV4-1, with TRBD1 as a possible D gene (5 bases). Germline V gene data show CDR1 as MGHRA and CDR2 as YSYEKL. The CDR3 length is 14 residues. V shed 1 base and J shed 2 bases, with 8 bases lying between them. CDR3 nucleotide sequence: TGCGCCAGCAGCCAAGTAGACAGAAACACTGAAGCTTTCTTT. This encodes CASSQVDRNTEAFF.

In its sample, this clonotype was seen a few times. The chain couples TRBV4-1 to TRBJ1-4; TRBD1 matches at 7 bases. V trimming: 0 bases; J trimming: 5 bases; junction bases outside the gene matches: 12. Germline V gene sequence: CDR1 MGHRA, CDR2 YSYEKL. This CDR3 is built from 18 residues. The CDR3 DNA follows: TGCGCCAGCAGCCAAGATAGGATGGGACAGATGGGAAATGAAAAACTGTTTTTT. Translated: CASSQDRMGQMGNEKLFF.

The chain is built from TRBV12-3 or TRBV12-4 and TRBJ2-7, with 9 bases lining up with TRBD2. CDR3 length: 13 residues. J was trimmed by 4 bases and V by 6 bases; bases with no gene match: 4. DNA of the CDR3: TGTGCCAGCAGGCGTAGCGGGAGTTACGAGCAGTACTTC. As protein: CASRRSGSYEQYF.

The CDR3 here is CATSGLSHTEAFF. The CDR3 DNA sequence: TGTGCCACCAGTGGCTTGAGTCACACTGAAGCTTTCTTT. This chain uses TRBV24-1 with TRBJ1-1; D not certain. Germline V gene sequence: CDR1 KGHDR, CDR2 SFDVKD. CDR3 length equals 13 residues. V was pared by 5 bases and J by 3 bases, with 9 bases between.

The J gene is TRBJ1-3, the V gene TRBV11-2, with D uncertain. Per the germline V gene, CDR1 is SGHAT and CDR2 is FQNNGV. The CDR3 length is 13 residues. Trimming left V 2 bases short and J 6 bases short, with 8 bases between. CDR3 sequence (DNA): TGTGCCAGCAGCTTATCTCAGGCAAACACCATATATTTT. This codes for CASSLSQANTIYF.

There are a few counts of this clonotype. V usage is TRBV2 and J usage is TRBJ1-6; unclear D gene. V lost 6 bases and J 5 bases, leaving 2 bases between the germline ends. The CDR3 runs to 11 residues. From germline, CDR1 is SNHLY and CDR2 FYNNEI. As DNA, the CDR3 is TGTGCCAGCAGAGATAATTCACCCCTCCACTTT. Its translation is CASRDNSPLHF. Full variable domain (remainder filled in from reference TRBV2 and TRBJ1-6): EPEVTQTPSHQVTQMGQEVILRCVPISNHLYFYWYRQILGQKVEFLVSFYNNEISEKSEIFDDQFSVERPDGSNFTLKIRSTKLEDSAMYFCASRDNSPLHFGNGTRLTVT.

In DNA form, the CDR3 reads TGTGCCAGCAGTTTTACCAGTAACGCTGAAGCTTTCTTT. This translates into CASSFTSNAEAFF. V usage is TRBV12-3 or TRBV12-4 and J usage is TRBJ1-1; D ambiguous. V lost 3 bases, J lost 6 bases, and 11 bases lay in between. The CDR3 is 13 residues long.